Listed below are T cell receptor beta chains from one sample, sequenced in a study of blood T cell repertoires in COVID-19. Assay used: immunoSEQ multiplex PCR; TCRdb lists only in-frame clones, some missing. The repertoire holds 240,000 or so clones, with roughly 86% as singletons. The sequenced sample consisted of PBMCs or T cells enriched from blood (not recorded which). The receptors derive from a woman aged 50 to 60 who had recovered from COVID-19. Both conserved end residues are part of each CDR3. Each record gives: D gene, clone size, J gene, V gene, CDR3 protein, CDR3 DNA. A D gene is named only where the DNA matches it firmly. Not all rows give a size; the values are once, few, many and, for expanded clones, a class.

d_gene: NA
abundance: NA
j_gene: TRBJ2-2
v_gene: TRBV7-3
CDR3aa: CASSSRLVGGELFF
CDR3nt: TGTGCCAGCAGCTCCCGACTAGTAGGCGGGGAGCTGTTTTTT

d_gene: TRBD2
abundance: NA
j_gene: TRBJ2-1
v_gene: TRBV28
CDR3aa: CASNRLGLASYNEQFF
CDR3nt: TGTGCCAGCAACAGATTAGGACTAGCCTCCTACAATGAGCAGTTCTTC

d_gene: NA
abundance: few
j_gene: TRBJ1-1
v_gene: TRBV3-1/TRBV3-2
CDR3aa: CASSQVRQGSGAFF
CDR3nt: TGTGCCAGCAGCCAAGTTCGTCAGGGGTCCGGAGCTTTCTTT

d_gene: TRBD1
abundance: NA
j_gene: TRBJ2-6
v_gene: TRBV9
CDR3aa: CASSPRDDRASGANVLTF
CDR3nt: TGTGCCAGCAGCCCCAGAGACGACAGGGCCTCTGGGGCCAACGTCCTGACTTTC

d_gene: TRBD1
abundance: NA
j_gene: TRBJ1-4
v_gene: TRBV6-4
CDR3aa: CARHGVTGTNEKLFF
CDR3nt: TGTGCCAGACACGGGGTGACAGGGACTAATGAAAAACTGTTTTTT

d_gene: TRBD2
abundance: NA
j_gene: TRBJ2-3
v_gene: TRBV7-2
CDR3aa: CASSLAGGQADTQYF
CDR3nt: TGTGCCAGCAGCCTAGCGGGGGGGCAAGCAGATACGCAGTATTTT

d_gene: NA
abundance: many
j_gene: TRBJ2-7
v_gene: TRBV5-5
CDR3aa: CASSSGLSVSYEQYF
CDR3nt: TGTGCCAGCAGCTCCGGACTCTCCGTCTCCTACGAGCAGTACTTC

d_gene: TRBD2
abundance: NA
j_gene: TRBJ2-7
v_gene: TRBV3-1/TRBV3-2
CDR3aa: CASRDTSGGVYEQYF
CDR3nt: TGTGCCAGCAGGGACACTAGCGGGGGTGTCTACGAGCAGTACTTC

d_gene: NA
abundance: NA
j_gene: TRBJ1-1
v_gene: TRBV6-2/TRBV6-3
CDR3aa: CASSPTRHSPEAFF
CDR3nt: TGTGCCAGCAGTCCCACAAGACACAGCCCCGAAGCTTTCTTT

d_gene: TRBD1
abundance: NA
j_gene: TRBJ1-2
v_gene: TRBV4-1
CDR3aa: CASSHGTGIFYGYTF
CDR3nt: TGCGCCAGCAGCCACGGGACAGGAATTTTCTATGGCTACACCTTC

d_gene: TRBD2
abundance: few
j_gene: TRBJ2-5
v_gene: TRBV4-3
CDR3aa: CASSPASGLAGEGTQYF
CDR3nt: TGCGCCAGCAGCCCCGCCTCGGGACTAGCGGGAGAAGGGACCCAGTACTTC

d_gene: TRBD1
abundance: NA
j_gene: TRBJ2-5
v_gene: TRBV3-1/TRBV3-2
CDR3aa: CAVRGLGQGRETQYF
CDR3nt: TGTGCCGTCAGGGGCCTTGGACAGGGGAGAGAGACCCAGTACTTC

d_gene: TRBD1
abundance: NA
j_gene: TRBJ1-4
v_gene: TRBV3-1/TRBV3-2
CDR3aa: CASTYGTGGEKLFF
CDR3nt: TGTGCCAGCACCTACGGGACAGGGGGTGAAAAACTGTTTTTT

d_gene: NA
abundance: NA
j_gene: TRBJ1-3
v_gene: TRBV7-2
CDR3aa: CASSLDGRAGNTIYF
CDR3nt: TGTGCCAGCAGCTTAGATGGCAGGGCTGGAAACACCATATATTTT

d_gene: NA
abundance: NA
j_gene: TRBJ1-1
v_gene: TRBV5-1
CDR3aa: CASSLEAGLNTEAFF
CDR3nt: TGCGCCAGCAGCTTGGAAGCAGGGTTGAACACTGAAGCTTTCTTT

d_gene: TRBD1
abundance: once
j_gene: TRBJ1-5
v_gene: TRBV6-2/TRBV6-3
CDR3aa: CASSYSSTGGHSNQPQHF
CDR3nt: TGTGCCAGCAGTTACTCAAGTACAGGGGGCCATAGCAATCAGCCCCAGCATTTT

d_gene: NA
abundance: NA
j_gene: TRBJ2-2
v_gene: TRBV21-1
CDR3aa: CASSVQQGPGELFF
CDR3nt: TGTGCCAGCAGCGTCCAACAGGGTCCCGGGGAGCTGTTTTTT

d_gene: NA
abundance: NA
j_gene: TRBJ2-5
v_gene: TRBV28
CDR3aa: CASSLSPGQETQYF
CDR3nt: TGTGCCAGCAGTTTATCCCCGGGGCAAGAGACCCAGTACTTC

d_gene: NA
abundance: NA
j_gene: TRBJ2-7
v_gene: TRBV11-3
CDR3aa: CASSFQSGGSYEQYF
CDR3nt: TGTGCCAGCAGCTTTCAGAGCGGTGGCTCCTACGAGCAGTACTTC

d_gene: NA
abundance: NA
j_gene: TRBJ1-2
v_gene: TRBV18
CDR3aa: CASSPRRDKTNYGYTF
CDR3nt: TGTGCCAGCTCACCACGCCGGGACAAAACTAACTATGGCTACACCTTC

d_gene: NA
abundance: NA
j_gene: TRBJ1-1
v_gene: TRBV13
CDR3aa: CASSSWNTEAFF
CDR3nt: TGTGCCAGCAGCTCTTGGAACACTGAAGCTTTCTTT

d_gene: TRBD2
abundance: NA
j_gene: TRBJ2-7
v_gene: TRBV7-2
CDR3aa: CASSLASGEPVNEQYF
CDR3nt: TGTGCCAGCAGCTTAGCCAGCGGGGAACCCGTCAACGAGCAGTACTTC

d_gene: TRBD1
abundance: NA
j_gene: TRBJ1-2
v_gene: TRBV6-2/TRBV6-3
CDR3aa: CASSYEGQGYGYTF
CDR3nt: TGTGCCAGCAGTTACGAGGGACAGGGCTATGGCTACACCTTC

d_gene: TRBD1
abundance: NA
j_gene: TRBJ1-6
v_gene: TRBV13
CDR3aa: CASSVTGGGHSPLHF
CDR3nt: TGTGCCAGCAGCGTAACGGGAGGGGGCCATTCACCCCTCCACTTT